Each of the 30 T cell receptor beta chains below was sequenced from the same sample in a study of T cell responses to AZD1222 COVID-19 vaccine. The data were produced by immunoSEQ multiplex PCR, yet TCRdb's version contains in-frame clones alone and is incomplete. The sample carries roughly 140,000 clones, approximately 90% recorded once. The input for sequencing was peripheral blood, taken on day 0 of AZD1222 vaccination. These receptors all come from an adult in good health.

This chain links TRBV28 with TRBJ1-6; D uncertain. The CDR3 runs 17 residues. In germline, CDR1 is MDHEN, CDR2 SYDVKM. Trimming cost V 3 bases and J 0 bases, with 12 bases left between them. CDR3 amino acids: CASSLFSPSSYNSPLHF. The CDR3 DNA reads TGTGCCAGCAGTTTGTTCAGCCCGAGCTCCTATAATTCACCCCTCCACTTT.

This rearrangement joins TRBV10-1 to TRBJ2-3, with D possibly TRBD2 on 6 matching bases. The CDR3 totals 15 residues. V was trimmed by 3 bases and J by 8 bases, leaving 18 bases between them. The germline CDR1 and CDR2 sequences are WNHNN and SYGVQD (reference sequence). The CDR3 DNA reads TGCGCCAGCAGTGATCACGGGAGCCCCCTCAGTACGCAGTATTTT. This translates into CASSDHGSPLSTQYF.

This clone was observed once. The chain is built from TRBV28 and TRBJ1-3; D is uncertain. This CDR3 region has 17 residues. Trimming removed 1 base at V and 0 bases at J, with 13 bases between. From germline, CDR1 is MDHEN and CDR2 SYDVKM. CDR3: CASSLLVGVSSGNTIYF. DNA for the CDR3: TGTGCCAGCAGTTTATTGGTTGGGGTTAGCTCTGGAAACACCATATATTTT.

The chain employs TRBV18 and TRBJ2-5; 7 nucleotides line up with TRBD1. Germline trimming cut 6 bases from V and 1 base from J; bases unmatched to any gene: 5. This CDR3 has 14 amino acids. Germline lookup yields CDR1 KGHSH and CDR2 LQKENI. CDR3 nucleotide sequence: TGTGCCAGCTCCCCGGGACAGACCCAAGAGACCCAGTACTTC. Translated: CASSPGQTQETQYF.

The chain uses TRBV19 and TRBJ2-7, with 11 bases identical to TRBD1. Germline values: CDR1 LNHDA, CDR2 SQIVND (reference sequence). V gave up 8 bases and J gave up 6 bases; unmatched junction bases: 3. The CDR3 loop spans 12 amino acids. CDR3 amino acids: CASGQGASEQYF. The CDR3 DNA is TGTGCCAGTGGACAGGGGGCAAGCGAGCAGTACTTC.

The chain uses TRBV28 and TRBJ1-5; 9 bases are a match to TRBD1. V lost 2 bases, J lost 5 bases, and 1 base stayed unmatched. CDR1 is MDHEN and CDR2 is SYDVKM in the germline V gene. The CDR3 length is 14 residues. CDR3 in amino acids: CASSLNRGHQPQHF. The DNA of the CDR3 is TGTGCCAGCAGTTTAAACAGGGGGCATCAGCCCCAGCATTTT. Filled out from reference TRBV28 and TRBJ1-5, the complete variable domain reads DVKVTQSSRYLVKRTGEKVFLECVQDMDHENMFWYRQDPGLGLRLIYFSYDVKMKEKGDIPEGYSVSREKKERFSLILESASTNQTSMYLCASSLNRGHQPQHFGDGTRLSIL.

A few counts support this clone. V gene TRBV3-1 (or the pseudogene TRBV3-2) combines with J gene TRBJ2-7; 8 bases match TRBD1. This CDR3 is built from 14 residues. V lost 3 bases, J lost 3 bases, and 4 bases stayed unmatched. Germline V gene sequence: CDR1 LGHDT, CDR2 YNNKEL (reference sequence). The DNA of the CDR3 is TGTGCCAGCAGCCAGTTGGACAGGGACTACGAGCAGTACTTC. This codes for CASSQLDRDYEQYF.

The V gene is TRBV10-3, the J gene TRBJ1-5; D is uncertain. The CDR3 is made up of 13 amino acids. CDR1 is ENHRY, CDR2 SYGVKD, per germline. V gave up 2 bases and J gave up 1 base, with 3 bases separating them. The CDR3 DNA follows: TGTGCCATCAGTGAGGGGAGCAATCAGCCCCAGCATTTT. Its translation: CAISEGSNQPQHF.

The chain uses TRBV7-9 and TRBJ2-1, with 10 bases aligning to TRBD2. This CDR3 is 15 amino acids long. V shed 1 base and J 9 bases; nucleotides not matched to a gene: 6. In germline, CDR1 is SEHNR, CDR2 FQNEAQ (reference sequence). The CDR3 reads CASSLGLAGDAEQFF. Written as DNA, the CDR3 is TGTGCCAGCAGCTTAGGGCTAGCGGGAGATGCTGAGCAGTTCTTC.

V is TRBV28 and J is TRBJ2-1; TRBD2 agrees at 11 bases. The germline V gene encodes CDR1 MDHEN and CDR2 SYDVKM. CDR3 length equals 16 residues. V trimming: 4 bases; J trimming: 0 bases; junction bases outside the gene matches: 2. Here the CDR3 DNA reads TGTGCCAGCAGTTCGGGGACTAGCGGCTCCTACAATGAGCAGTTCTTC. Its protein is CASSSGTSGSYNEQFF. The variable domain in full, completed from reference TRBV28 and TRBJ2-1, reads DVKVTQSSRYLVKRTGEKVFLECVQDMDHENMFWYRQDPGLGLRLIYFSYDVKMKEKGDIPEGYSVSREKKERFSLILESASTNQTSMYLCASSSGTSGSYNEQFFGPGTRLTVL.

This sequence joins TRBV2 and TRBJ2-5, with a possible D match to TRBD2 (5 bases). The germline CDR1 and CDR2 sequences are SNHLY and FYNNEI. This CDR3 is built from 14 residues. The ends were cut back, 5 bases at V and 3 bases at J, with 13 bases in the middle. The CDR3 sequence is CASSSGRTEETQYF. The CDR3 DNA is TGTGCCAGCAGTTCGGGAAGGACTGAAGAGACCCAGTACTTC.

The chain carries TRBV4-1 and TRBJ2-5; 12 nucleotides match TRBD2. J gave up 1 base and V 8 bases, and 11 bases lay outside the gene matches. This CDR3 is built from 17 residues. The V gene's germline CDR1 is MGHRA and CDR2 YSYEKL. In DNA form, the CDR3 reads TGCGCCAGCTCCACAAAACTAGCGGGAGGCCTCCAAGAGACCCAGTACTTC. Translated: CASSTKLAGGLQETQYF.

This rearrangement joins TRBV20-1 to TRBJ1-2, with D uncertain. Per the germline V gene, CDR1 is DFQATT and CDR2 is SNEGSKA (reference sequence). Trimming removed 6 bases at V and 8 bases at J, with 10 bases between. CDR3 length: 10 amino acids. CDR3 sequence: CSALGYGYTF. CDR3 DNA sequence: TGCAGTGCCCTCGGGTACGGCTACACCTTC.

This clone was found once. This chain links TRBV4-3 with TRBJ2-3; TRBD2 matches at 12 bases. V shed 4 bases and J 5 bases; nucleotides not matched to a gene: 4. The V gene's germline CDR1 is LGHNA and CDR2 YSLEER. The CDR3 length is 15 residues. CDR3 nucleotides: TGCGCCAGCAGCCCGACTAGCGGGAGTGGAGATACGCAGTATTTT. It specifies CASSPTSGSGDTQYF.

This chain connects TRBV10-3 to TRBJ1-1; D unresolved. CDR1 ENHRY and CDR2 SYGVKD come from the germline V gene. Trimming took 3 bases from V and 0 from J, leaving 8 bases between them. The CDR3 runs 14 residues. DNA for the CDR3: TGTGCCATCAGTGAAGGAGGGATGAACACTGAAGCTTTCTTT. Translating it yields CAISEGGMNTEAFF.

V and J are TRBV7-8 and TRBJ2-3; D remains ambiguous. Germline lookup yields CDR1 SGHVS and CDR2 FQNEAQ. The CDR3 is 14 amino acids. Trimming pared 2 bases from V and 2 bases from J, leaving 8 bases between. The CDR3 spells CASSLYRDTDTQYF. CDR3 nucleotides: TGTGCCAGCAGCTTATACAGAGACACAGATACGCAGTATTTT.

In nucleotides, the CDR3 is TGTGCCAGCAGGATCCCCTTAAAATACAATGAGCAGTTCTTC. Translating gives CASRIPLKYNEQFF. V gene TRBV11-2 combines with J gene TRBJ2-1; D gene unclear. The CDR3 sequence is 14 residues long. Trimming shortened V by 6 bases and J by 4 bases, and 13 bases separated the two germline ends. Per the germline V gene, CDR1 is SGHAT and CDR2 is FQNNGV.

This clone has a single count. The chain couples TRBV19 to TRBJ2-7; D is possibly TRBD1 (7 bases). The V end was cut by 1 base, the J end by 2 bases, with 9 bases between. The CDR3 spans 14 residues. CDR1 LNHDA and CDR2 SQIVND come from the germline V gene (reference sequence). This CDR3 reads CASSIGRGAYEQYF. The CDR3 DNA reads as TGTGCCAGTAGTATAGGCAGGGGGGCCTACGAGCAGTACTTC.

This chain joins TRBV4-2 and TRBJ2-2, with 7 bases identical to TRBD2. With V trimmed by 1 base and J by 3 bases, 8 bases remained unmatched. The V gene's germline CDR1 is LGHNA and CDR2 YNFKEQ. This CDR3 region has 17 residues. The CDR3 is CASSQAWLAEHTGELFF. The DNA of the CDR3 is TGTGCCAGCAGCCAAGCGTGGCTAGCGGAGCACACCGGGGAGCTGTTTTTT.

This rearrangement joins TRBV9 to TRBJ2-3; no definite D call. There are 15 residues in the CDR3. V was shortened by 3 bases and J by 0 bases, with 11 bases between the two germline ends. Germline values: CDR1 SGDLS, CDR2 YYNGEE. The CDR3 DNA is TGTGCCAGCAGCGAACTTAAGGCTAGCACAGATACGCAGTATTTT. It is translated as CASSELKASTDTQYF.

The chain recombines TRBV28 with TRBJ2-7; 12 nucleotides match TRBD2. The CDR3 totals 14 residues. Germline trimming cut 11 bases from V and 4 bases from J; bases unmatched to any gene: 9. Germline V gives CDR1 MDHEN, CDR2 SYDVKM. Written as DNA, the CDR3 is TGTGCCGCCAATACCGGGACTAGCGGGTACGAGCAGTACTTC. Encoded protein: CAANTGTSGYEQYF.

The chain carries TRBV3-1 (or the pseudogene TRBV3-2) and TRBJ2-7; 14 bases agree with TRBD2. Germline trimming cut 8 bases from V and 0 bases from J; bases unmatched to any gene: 3. The CDR3 runs 15 residues. The germline CDR1 and CDR2 sequences are LGHDT and YNNKEL (reference sequence). CDR3 coding DNA: TGTGCCAGCCTGGGGACTAGCGGGAGCTCCTACGAGCAGTACTTC. It encodes CASLGTSGSSYEQYF.

The chain links TRBV25-1 to TRBJ1-1; D is uncertain. Trimming left V 6 bases short and J 5 bases short, with 16 bases between. Germline CDR1 and CDR2: MGHDK and SYGVNS. The CDR3 runs 14 residues. The CDR3 region has the DNA TGTGCCAGCAGCCTCTCCGGAGGGAGGACTGAAGCTTTCTTT. This sequence encodes CASSLSGGRTEAFF.

The chain is built from TRBV6-2 or TRBV6-3 and TRBJ2-1, with D perhaps matching TRBD1 or TRBD2 (6 bases each). V was cut by 1 base and J by 8 bases, with 9 bases left in between. The germline V gene encodes CDR1 MNHEY and CDR2 SVGEGT. CDR3 length equals 13 residues. Written as DNA, the CDR3 is TGTGCCAGCAGTTACTTAAGGGGGGATGAGCAGTTCTTC. Its protein is CASSYLRGDEQFF.

The CDR3 sequence is CASTPGGRGDSYEQYF. CDR3 in DNA: TGTGCCAGCACCCCGGGGGGCAGGGGAGACTCCTACGAGCAGTACTTC. The chain joins TRBV7-9 to TRBJ2-7; TRBD2 might be the D (7 bases). V was shortened by 7 bases and J by 0 bases, with 19 bases between the two germline ends. The CDR3 totals 16 residues. Per germline, CDR1 SEHNR and CDR2 FQNEAQ (reference sequence).

The chain combines TRBV6-2 or TRBV6-3 with TRBJ2-1; no firm D call. Trimming left V 4 bases short and J 5 bases short, with 12 bases between. The CDR3 runs to 14 residues. The germline V gene encodes CDR1 MNHEY and CDR2 SVGEGT. The CDR3 coding sequence is TGTGCCAGCAGTTTAAACGGGTTGGACAATGAGCAGTTCTTC. It translates to CASSLNGLDNEQFF.

The chain employs TRBV27 and TRBJ2-7; TRBD2 is a possible D gene (5 bases). Germline V gives CDR1 MNHEY, CDR2 SMNVEV (reference sequence). V was trimmed by 6 bases and J by 5 bases, leaving 8 bases between them. The CDR3 is 11 amino acids. The chain's CDR3 is CASSGGDEQYF. The CDR3 coding sequence is TGTGCCAGCAGCGGAGGCGACGAGCAGTACTTC.

The chain uses TRBV3-1 (or the pseudogene TRBV3-2) and TRBJ2-5; 10 positions agree with TRBD2. Per germline, CDR1 LGHDT and CDR2 YNNKEL (reference sequence). CDR3 length: 19 residues. J gave up 4 bases and V 4 bases, and 18 bases lay outside the gene matches. The chain's CDR3 is CASSPRTGLAGVVGETQYF. In nucleotides, the CDR3 is TGTGCCAGCAGCCCGCGGACAGGCCTAGCGGGAGTCGTGGGAGAGACCCAGTACTTC.

This clone was seen only once. J is TRBJ2-3 and V is TRBV13; D possibly corresponds to TRBD1 (6 bases). Between the trimmed V and J ends, which lost 0 bases and 1 base, there was a span of 8 bases. The CDR3 length is 15 residues. Germline V gives CDR1 PRHDT, CDR2 FYEKMQ (reference sequence). The CDR3 nucleotides are TGTGCCAGCAGCTTAGGGACAGGCCGCACAGATACGCAGTATTTT. This sequence encodes CASSLGTGRTDTQYF.

The chain recombines TRBV4-1 with TRBJ2-3, with D tentatively TRBD1 or TRBD2 (6 bases each). There are 14 residues in the CDR3. Germline V gene sequence: CDR1 MGHRA, CDR2 YSYEKL. V lost 4 bases and J lost 6, with 14 bases in between. The CDR3 protein is CASSPGGGWDTQYF. The DNA for the CDR3 is TGCGCCAGCAGCCCCGGGGGCGGGTGGGATACGCAGTATTTT.